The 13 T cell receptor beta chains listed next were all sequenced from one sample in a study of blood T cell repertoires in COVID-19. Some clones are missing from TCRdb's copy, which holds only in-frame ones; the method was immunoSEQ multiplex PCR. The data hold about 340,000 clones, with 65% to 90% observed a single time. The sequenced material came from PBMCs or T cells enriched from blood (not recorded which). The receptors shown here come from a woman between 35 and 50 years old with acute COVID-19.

The CDR3 nucleotides read TGTGCCAGCAGGATCCCTGGGGGGGCAGGGCACTACACCTTC. It codes for CASRIPGGAGHYTF. The chain links TRBV28 to TRBJ1-2; D perhaps matches TRBD1 (6 bases). The CDR3 is 14 residues long. The germline CDR1 and CDR2 sequences are MDHEN and SYDVKM. V shed 6 bases and J shed 10 bases, with 21 bases lying between them.

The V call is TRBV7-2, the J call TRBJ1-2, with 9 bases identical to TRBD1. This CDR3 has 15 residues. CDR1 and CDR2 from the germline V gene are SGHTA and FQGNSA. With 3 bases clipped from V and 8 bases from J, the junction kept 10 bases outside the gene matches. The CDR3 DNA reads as TGTGCCAGCAGCTTCCCGGACAGGGGCTCTAAAGGCTACACCTTC. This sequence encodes CASSFPDRGSKGYTF.

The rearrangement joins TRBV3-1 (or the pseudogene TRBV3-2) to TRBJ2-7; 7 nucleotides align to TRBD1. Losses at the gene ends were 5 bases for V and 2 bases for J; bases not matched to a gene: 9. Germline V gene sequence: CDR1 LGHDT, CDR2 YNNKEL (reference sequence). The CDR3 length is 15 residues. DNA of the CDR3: TGTGCCAGCAGCTCCACACAGGGGACGACCTACGAGCAGTACTTC. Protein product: CASSSTQGTTYEQYF.

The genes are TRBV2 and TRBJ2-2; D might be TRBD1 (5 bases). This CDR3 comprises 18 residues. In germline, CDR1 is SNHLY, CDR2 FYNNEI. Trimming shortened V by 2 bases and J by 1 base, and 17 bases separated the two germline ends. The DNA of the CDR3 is TGTGCCAGCAGTGAAAGGGGCTCGGCAGGGCTGAACACCGGGGAGCTGTTTTTT. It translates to CASSERGSAGLNTGELFF.

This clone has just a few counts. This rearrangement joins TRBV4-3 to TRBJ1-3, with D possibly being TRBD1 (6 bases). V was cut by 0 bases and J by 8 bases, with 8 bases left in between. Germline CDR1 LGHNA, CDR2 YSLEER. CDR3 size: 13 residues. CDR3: CASSQDRGYTIYF. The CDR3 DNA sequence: TGCGCCAGCAGCCAAGACAGGGGCTACACCATATATTTT.

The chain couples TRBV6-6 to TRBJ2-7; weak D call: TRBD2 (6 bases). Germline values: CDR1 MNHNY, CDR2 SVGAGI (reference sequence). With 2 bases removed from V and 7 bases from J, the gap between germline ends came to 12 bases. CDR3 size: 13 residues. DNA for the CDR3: TGTGCCAGCAGTTACATATCAGGGAGGGAGCAGTACTTC. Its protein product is CASSYISGREQYF.

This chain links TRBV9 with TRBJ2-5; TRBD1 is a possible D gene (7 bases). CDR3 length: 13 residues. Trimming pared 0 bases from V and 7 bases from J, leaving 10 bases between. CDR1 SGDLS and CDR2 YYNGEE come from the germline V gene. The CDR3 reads CASSVDQGGTQYF. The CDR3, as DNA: TGTGCCAGCAGCGTAGATCAGGGGGGGACCCAGTACTTC.

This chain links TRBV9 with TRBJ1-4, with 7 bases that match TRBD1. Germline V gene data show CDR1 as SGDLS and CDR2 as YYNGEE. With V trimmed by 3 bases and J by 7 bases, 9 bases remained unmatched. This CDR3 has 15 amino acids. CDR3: CASSAAGTVSEKLFF. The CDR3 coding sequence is TGTGCCAGCAGCGCTGCTGGGACAGTTAGTGAAAAACTGTTTTTT.

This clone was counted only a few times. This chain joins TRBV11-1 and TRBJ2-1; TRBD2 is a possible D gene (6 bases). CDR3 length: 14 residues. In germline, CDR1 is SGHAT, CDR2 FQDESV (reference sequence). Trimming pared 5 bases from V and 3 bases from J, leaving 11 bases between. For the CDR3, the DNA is TGTGCCAGCAGCCGGAGGGACCGCTACAATGAGCAGTTCTTC. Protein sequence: CASSRRDRYNEQFF.

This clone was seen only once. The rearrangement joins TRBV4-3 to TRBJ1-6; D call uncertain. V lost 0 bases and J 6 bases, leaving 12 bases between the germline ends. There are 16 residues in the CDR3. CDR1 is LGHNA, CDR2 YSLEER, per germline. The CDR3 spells CASSQDGIGGNSPLHF. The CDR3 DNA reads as TGCGCCAGCAGCCAAGATGGCATCGGAGGTAATTCACCCCTCCACTTT.

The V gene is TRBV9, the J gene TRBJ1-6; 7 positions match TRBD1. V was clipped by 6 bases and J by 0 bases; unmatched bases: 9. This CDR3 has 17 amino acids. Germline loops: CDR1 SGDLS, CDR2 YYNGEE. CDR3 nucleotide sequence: TGTGCCAGCAACAACGACAGGGAAAGCTCCTATAATTCACCCCTCCACTTT. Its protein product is CASNNDRESSYNSPLHF.

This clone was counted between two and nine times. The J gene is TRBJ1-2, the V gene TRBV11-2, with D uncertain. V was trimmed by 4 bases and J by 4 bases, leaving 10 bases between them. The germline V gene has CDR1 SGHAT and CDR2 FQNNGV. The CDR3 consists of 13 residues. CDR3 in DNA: TGTGCCAGCAGCTCCCCCCGCGTCTATGGCTACACCTTC. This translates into CASSSPRVYGYTF.

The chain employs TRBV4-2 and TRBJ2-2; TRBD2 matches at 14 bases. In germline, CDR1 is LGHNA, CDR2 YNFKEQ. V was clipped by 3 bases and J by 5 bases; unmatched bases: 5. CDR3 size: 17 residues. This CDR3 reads CASSQMTSGGATGELFF. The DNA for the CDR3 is TGTGCCAGCAGCCAGATGACTAGCGGGGGGGCAACCGGGGAGCTGTTTTTT.